This TCR beta chain was captured by sequencing in a study of blood T cell repertoires in COVID-19. Overall study: The United States, Italy and Spain supplied acute and convalescent COVID-19 samples. PBMCs, B-cell-depleted T cells, or T cells were the source of the cDNA or gDNA that made up the material.

This clone was counted once. Authors' methods: The assay estimated nucleated cells by amplifying reference gene primers. Measured with immunoSEQ multiplex PCR; TCRdb has only the in-frame clones, and not every one. Clone size and the V and J calls come from that table; the DNA yielded D and trimming. The sample has approximately 70,000 clones, about 80% seen once; the top ten hold under 40%. Germline V gene data show CDR1 as SGHDT and CDR2 as YYEEEE. V lost 4 bases and J lost 0, with 20 bases in between. This CDR3 contains 18 residues. Sequencing was performed on peripheral blood. The gene calls are TRBV5-6 and TRBJ2-4; tentative D call: TRBD2 (6 bases). The origin of this receptor is a woman aged 70 to 79 with acute or convalescent COVID-19. The CDR3 is CASSHGPGEEIAKNIQYF. The CDR3, as DNA: TGTGCCAGCAGCCACGGACCGGGAGAGGAGATAGCCAAAAACATTCAGTACTTC.